Listed here are 2 T cell receptor beta chains from one sample, sequenced in a study of T-cell memory formation after mild COVID-19 (dated by TCRdb to the early 2020s). The library was made by 5' RACE. Sequencing was carried out with an Illumina NovaSeq 6000. TCRdb reanalyzed the raw reads on its own, using fastp at Q25 for trimming and MiXCR for clone calling, and kept in-frame beta chains. Every entry covers one CDR3 protein and lists the most common genes and DNA from its rows. The sample table shows around 410,000 distinct CDR3 sequences, and 20% to 30% are seen once. Of the sample, 10% to 15% falls within the top ten clones. The sequencing sample was made of PBMCs or a T cell subset sorted from them (not recorded which). These receptors came from an adult woman who had mild COVID-19 (a few samples of this study predate the infection). The sample titles of this study are shuffled in the database, so cell type and time point are left out; the donor was told from shared clones.

In its sample, this clonotype was seen once. The J gene is TRBJ1-2, the V gene TRBV12-5; unclear D gene. CDR1 is LGHNT, CDR2 FRNRAP, per germline. The CDR3 is 18 amino acids. V was pared by 0 bases and J by 3 bases, with 20 bases between. CDR3 in amino acids: CASGLVKTGIQPYYGYTF. The CDR3 DNA sequence: TGTGCTAGTGGTTTGGTAAAGACGGGGATCCAACCTTACTATGGCTACACCTTC. The variable domain in full, completed from reference TRBV12-5 and TRBJ1-2, reads DARVTQTPRHKVTEMGQEVTMRCQPILGHNTVFWYRQTMMQGLELLAYFRNRAPLDDSGMPKDRFSAEMPDATLATLKIQPSEPRDSAVYFCASGLVKTGIQPYYGYTFGSGTRLTVV.

This clonotype was seen a few times. The CDR3 region is CASTHGGGPYNEQFF. The CDR3 DNA follows: TGCGCCAGCACCCATGGCGGGGGACCCTACAATGAGCAGTTCTTC. The V and J genes are TRBV4-1 and TRBJ2-1, with 7 bases identical to TRBD2. Germline V gives CDR1 MGHRA, CDR2 YSYEKL. After removal of 7 bases from V and 2 bases from J, the junction contained 8 bases not matched to a gene. CDR3 length: 15 residues.